This T cell receptor (beta chain) came from a study of T cells after yellow fever vaccination. Germline V CDR1 and CDR2: SGHDN, FVKESK. Trimming cost V 4 bases and J 12 bases, with 12 bases left between them. This CDR3 contains 12 residues. This clonotype was detected only a few times. TCRdb recomputed calls from the 5' RACE reads with MiXCR, one row per CDR3 protein. The data show 620,000 or so distinct CDR3 sequences, 12% seen once. The rearrangement uses TRBV14 and TRBJ1-4; no clear D. The clonotype was recovered from a man aged 25 to 45 who received the YFV17D yellow fever vaccine. The input for sequencing was PBMCs, taken on the day of the yellow fever booster vaccination. The CDR3 DNA reads TGTGCCAGCAGCCTCATCCCCGGGCAACTGTTTTTT. Translation gives CASSLIPGQLFF.